This T cell receptor (beta chain) was captured by sequencing in a study of blood T cells in healthy people across ages. This CDR3 spans 17 amino acids. The germline gives CDR1 MNHEY, CDR2 SVGEGT. The ends lost 6 bases at V and 1 base at J; junction bases unmatched: 13. On this clonotype: Its antigen remains unknown.

The donors, all healthy, were Caucasians living in Russia, aged 6 to 90. Study conclusions and caveats: Underestimates were what the diversity estimates from one million T cells were considered to be.

Using a J-beta primer mix together with a sample-barcoded 5' primer, a second PCR was run for about 6 to 12 cycles. TCRdb called the 5' RACE reads again in MiXCR, with one record for every CDR3 protein. The sample holds around 1.1 million distinct CDR3 sequences; around two fifths are singletons and the top ten take under 15%. The V gene is TRBV6-2 or TRBV6-3, the J gene TRBJ1-1; 8 bases agree with TRBD1. The sample comprised blood. The sequence was collected from a man between 18 and 29 years old in good health. The CDR3 DNA is TGTGCCAGCAGACTCAATCAGGGGGCCGGGGCGAACACTGAAGCTTTCTTT. Protein: CASRLNQGAGANTEAFF.